These T cell receptor beta chains were read from a single sample in a study of T cells in localized non-small cell lung cancer. Sequencing used immunoSEQ multiplex PCR; TCRdb keeps in-frame clones, though not all of them. The repertoire holds about 51,000 clones, 80% to 85% seen once, with over 15% in the top ten. The sample was peripheral blood mononuclear cells, taken before any cancer treatment. The receptors stem from a man aged 40 to 75 with stage III lung adenocarcinoma. CDR3s include the opening cysteine and the closing phenylalanine or tryptophan. D genes are given only for firm matches. Part of the rows lack a size; the others show once, few, many or a class for expanded clones.

TRBV6-1	-	TRBJ2-7	-	TGTGCCAGCAGGGGGGCGGCCTCCTACGAGCAGTACTTC	CASRGAASYEQYF
TRBV19	few	TRBJ2-7	TRBD1	TGTGCCAGTAGTATAGACGCCGACAGGGGGACCCACGAGCAGTACTTC	CASSIDADRGTHEQYF
TRBV2	-	TRBJ2-4	TRBD2	TGTGCCAGCATGGGGGGGGGAAACATTCAGTACTTC	CASMGGGNIQYF
TRBV27	-	TRBJ2-7	-	TGTGCCAGCCGCATAGACCGGGACCCCTCATACGAGCAGTACTTC	CASRIDRDPSYEQYF
TRBV5-6	-	TRBJ2-2	-	TGTGCCAGCAGCTCGAGTCACCGGGAGCTGTTTTTT	CASSSSHRELFF
TRBV2	once	TRBJ2-7	TRBD2	TGTGCCAGCAGTGAAGCGAGTAGCGGGGTGGCTCGCGAGCAGTACTTC	CASSEASSGVAREQYF
TRBV4-1	once	TRBJ2-5	-	TGCGCCAGCAGCCAAGGAGGGCAATCGAAAGAGACCCAGTACTTC	CASSQGGQSKETQYF
TRBV7-8	-	TRBJ2-7	-	TGTGCCAGCACCCAAGGCGGGGGCCCCTACGAGCAGTACTTC	CASTQGGGPYEQYF
TRBV13	-	TRBJ2-7	TRBD2	TGTGCCAGCAGCTTGCTAGCGGGGGGAGACGAGCAGTACTTC	CASSLLAGGDEQYF
TRBV27	-	TRBJ1-6	-	TGTGCCAGCAGTTTATCGATGAATTCACCCCTCCACTTT	CASSLSMNSPLHF
TRBV5-5	-	TRBJ2-6	-	TGTGCCAGCAGCCCCCGGGACGCCTCGGCTGGGGCCAACGTCCTGACTTTC	CASSPRDASAGANVLTF
TRBV2	-	TRBJ2-6	-	TGTGCCAGCAGCGACAGCTCTGGGGCCAACGTCCTGACTTTC	CASSDSSGANVLTF
TRBV5-4	-	TRBJ1-1	-	TGTGCCAGCAGCTTCCCCACAGGGCACACTGAAGCTTTCTTT	CASSFPTGHTEAFF
TRBV5-4	-	TRBJ2-7	TRBD1	TGTGCCAGCGCCCCTGGGACAGGGACTTACGAGCAGTACTTC	CASAPGTGTYEQYF
TRBV7-2	-	TRBJ2-7	-	TGTGCCAGCAGCCCCTCCTACCATTCCTACGAGCAGTACTTC	CASSPSYHSYEQYF
TRBV10-3	-	TRBJ2-1	-	TGTGCCATCAGTGGGGGGGCCTACAATGAGCAGTTCTTC	CAISGGAYNEQFF
TRBV20-1	few	TRBJ1-2	-	TGCAGTGCTGAGCTCTATGGCTACACCTTC	CSAELYGYTF
TRBV7-2	once	TRBJ2-1	-	TGTGCCAGCAACCCCCCAGGAGGGGGGGGATTTTTATACAATGAGCAGTTCTTC	CASNPPGGGGFLYNEQFF
TRBV6-5	-	TRBJ2-7	-	TGTGCCAGCAGTACCTCGAGCTCCTACGAGCAGTACTTC	CASSTSSSYEQYF
TRBV2	-	TRBJ2-7	TRBD1	TGTGCCAGCAGGACAGGGGGTTCGTCCTACGAGCAGTACTTC	CASRTGGSSYEQYF
TRBV14	-	TRBJ2-7	TRBD1	TGTGCCAGCAGCCATAGGGGGCTGGACGAGCAGTACTTC	CASSHRGLDEQYF
TRBV7-2	-	TRBJ2-3	TRBD2	TGTGCCAGCAGCTTAGCTACTAGCGGGGGGGCCCATCGGGATACGCAGTATTTT	CASSLATSGGAHRDTQYF
TRBV19	once	TRBJ1-1	-	TGTGCCAGTAAGCCGTGGGCTCGGAACACTGAAGCTTTCTTT	CASKPWARNTEAFF
TRBV9	few	TRBJ1-2	-	TGTGCCAGCAGCGTAGACGGGGCCTCCTATGGCTACACCTTC	CASSVDGASYGYTF
TRBV5-4	once	TRBJ2-5	-	TGTGCCAGCAGCTTGGAGACTGGACGGACCCAGTACTTC	CASSLETGRTQYF
TRBV2	-	TRBJ2-3	TRBD1	TGTGCCAGCAGAAAGTCTACCGGGACAGGGTCTCGAGATACGCAGTATTTT	CASRKSTGTGSRDTQYF
TRBV5-1	-	TRBJ2-1	-	TGCGCCAGCAGCTCCCAGGGGACTATAGGCGGTGAGCAGTTCTTC	CASSSQGTIGGEQFF
TRBV9	-	TRBJ2-5	TRBD2	TGTGCCAGCAGCACTATGGGGGGGAGGGCGGAAGAGACCCAGTACTTC	CASSTMGGRAEETQYF
TRBV15	-	TRBJ2-1	TRBD1	TGTGCCACCAGCAGCGATGGACAGGGGGCGGATGAGCAGTTCTTC	CATSSDGQGADEQFF
TRBV10-3	many	TRBJ1-2	-	TGTGCCATCAGTGAAGCGGGCTCTAACTATGGCTACACCTTC	CAISEAGSNYGYTF
TRBV5-4	-	TRBJ2-3	TRBD2	TGTGCCAGCAGCAATTTAGCGGGGGGAAGGGCAGATACGCAGTATTTT	CASSNLAGGRADTQYF
TRBV28	-	TRBJ1-4	-	TGTGCCAGCAGTTTTCAGGGCCCCAAGTCAGCTAATGAAAAACTGTTTTTT	CASSFQGPKSANEKLFF
TRBV2	few	TRBJ2-4	-	TGTGCCAGCAGTGATGAGGGTCGGGCCAAAAACATTCAGTACTTC	CASSDEGRAKNIQYF
TRBV29-1	-	TRBJ1-6	-	TGCAGCGTCCAGGGAGGCGAAGGTTCACCCCTCCACTTT	CSVQGGEGSPLHF
TRBV29-1	-	TRBJ2-1	-	TGCAGCGTTTCGGGGGCTTGGGAGCAGTTCTTC	CSVSGAWEQFF
TRBV6-1	-	TRBJ1-1	-	TGTGCCACCGTGTACTTTGTTGAAGCTTTCTTT	CATVYFVEAFF
TRBV5-8	-	TRBJ2-7	TRBD1	TGTGCCAGCGGATACAGGGGACCCAATTCCTACGAGCAGTACTTC	CASGYRGPNSYEQYF
TRBV9	-	TRBJ2-3	TRBD2	TGTGCCAGCACCCCGGGGGGGGGCTTGGGGGATACGCAGTATTTT	CASTPGGGLGDTQYF
TRBV6-1	-	TRBJ1-4	-	TGTGCCAGCGGCCTCTCGGCAGGGCAGGATAGACTGTTTTTT	CASGLSAGQDRLFF
TRBV7-2	-	TRBJ2-7	-	TGTGCCAGCAGCTTAAACAGGGCCTACGAGCAGTACTTC	CASSLNRAYEQYF
TRBV6-5	-	TRBJ2-2	-	TGTGCCAGCAGTTACGGGCGAAACACCGGGGAGCTGTTTTTT	CASSYGRNTGELFF
TRBV30	-	TRBJ2-3	-	TGTGCCTGGGGACTGTCGGATACGCAGTATTTT	CAWGLSDTQYF